This T cell receptor (beta chain) originates from a study of T cell changes during pregnancy in multiple sclerosis. TCRdb keeps only in-frame clones here, not all; method: immunoSEQ multiplex PCR. The sample gives nearly 40,000 clones, about 91% of which show up once; around 0.73% is in the top ten. Germline V lookup: CDR1 LNHDA, CDR2 SQIVND (reference sequence). Trimming at V came to 5 bases and at J to 3 bases, leaving 11 bases not matched to a gene. The CDR3 runs to 16 residues. Sequenced here: CD4+ T cells from peripheral blood mononuclear cells, sampled in the third trimester of pregnancy. This chain joins TRBV19 and TRBJ2-7, with 9 bases lining up with TRBD2. The source is a female donor with multiple sclerosis, enrolled in a pregnancy study. The CDR3, as DNA: TGTGCCAGTAGTGTGTCGGGACTAGCCGACATCTACGAGCAGTACTTC. This translates into CASSVSGLADIYEQYF. Full variable domain (remainder filled in from reference TRBV19 and TRBJ2-7): DGGITQSPKYLFRKEGQNVTLSCEQNLNHDAMYWYRQDPGQGLRLIYYSQIVNDFQKGDIAEGYSVSREKKESFPLTVTSAQKNPTAFYLCASSVSGLADIYEQYFGPGTRLTVT.